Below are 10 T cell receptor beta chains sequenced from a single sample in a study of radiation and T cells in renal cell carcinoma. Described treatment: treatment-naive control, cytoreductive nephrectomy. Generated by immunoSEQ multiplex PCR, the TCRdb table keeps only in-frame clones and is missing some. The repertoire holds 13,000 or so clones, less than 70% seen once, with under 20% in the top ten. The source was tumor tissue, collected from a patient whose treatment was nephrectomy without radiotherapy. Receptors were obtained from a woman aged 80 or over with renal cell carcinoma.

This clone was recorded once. The CDR3 sequence: CASSYRERNEKLFF. In DNA form, the CDR3 reads TGTGCCAGCAGTTACAGGGAGCGTAATGAAAAACTGTTTTTT. The chain carries TRBV6-6 and TRBJ1-4; D call uncertain. CDR1 MNHNY and CDR2 SVGAGI come from the germline V gene (reference sequence). V was trimmed by 2 bases and J by 4 bases, leaving 8 bases between them. The length of the CDR3 is 14 residues.

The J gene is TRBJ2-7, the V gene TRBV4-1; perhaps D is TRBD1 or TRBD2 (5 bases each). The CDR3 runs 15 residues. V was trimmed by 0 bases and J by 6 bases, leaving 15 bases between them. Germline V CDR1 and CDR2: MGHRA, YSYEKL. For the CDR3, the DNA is TGCGCCAGCAGCCAAGATTGGGGGATTTCGTCCGAGCAGTACGTC. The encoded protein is CASSQDWGISSEQYV.

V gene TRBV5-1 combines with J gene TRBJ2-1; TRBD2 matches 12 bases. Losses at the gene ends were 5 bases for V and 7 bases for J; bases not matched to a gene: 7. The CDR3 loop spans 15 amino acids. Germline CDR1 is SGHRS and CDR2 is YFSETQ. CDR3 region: CASSVLAGGGNEQFF. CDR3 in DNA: TGCGCCAGCAGTGTACTAGCGGGGGGCGGGAATGAGCAGTTCTTC.

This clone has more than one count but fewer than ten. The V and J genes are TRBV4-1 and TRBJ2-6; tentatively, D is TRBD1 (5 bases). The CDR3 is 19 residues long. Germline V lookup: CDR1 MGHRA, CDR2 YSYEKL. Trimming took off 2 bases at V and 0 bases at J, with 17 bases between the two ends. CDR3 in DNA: TGCGCCAGCAGCCAATTGGGCTTACAGGACCTCTCTGGGGCCAACGTCCTGACTTTC. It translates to CASSQLGLQDLSGANVLTF.

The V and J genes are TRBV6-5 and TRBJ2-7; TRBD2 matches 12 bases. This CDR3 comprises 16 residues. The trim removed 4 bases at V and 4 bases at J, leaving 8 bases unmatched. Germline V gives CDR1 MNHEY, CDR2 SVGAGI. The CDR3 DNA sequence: TGTGCCAGCAGTTCTTCCGGGACTAGCGGGTCGTACGAGCAGTACGTC. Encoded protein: CASSSSGTSGSYEQYV.

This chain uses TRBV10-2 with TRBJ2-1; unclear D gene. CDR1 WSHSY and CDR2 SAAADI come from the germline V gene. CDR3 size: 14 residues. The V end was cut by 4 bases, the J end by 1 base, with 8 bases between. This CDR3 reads CASSGGNSYNEQFF. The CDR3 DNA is TGCGCCAGCAGTGGAGGTAATTCCTACAATGAGCAGTTCTTC.

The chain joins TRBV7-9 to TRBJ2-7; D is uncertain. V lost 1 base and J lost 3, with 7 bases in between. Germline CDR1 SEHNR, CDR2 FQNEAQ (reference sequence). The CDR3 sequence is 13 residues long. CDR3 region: CASSLGSFYEQYF. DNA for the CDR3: TGTGCCAGCAGCTTAGGTAGCTTCTACGAGCAGTACTTC.

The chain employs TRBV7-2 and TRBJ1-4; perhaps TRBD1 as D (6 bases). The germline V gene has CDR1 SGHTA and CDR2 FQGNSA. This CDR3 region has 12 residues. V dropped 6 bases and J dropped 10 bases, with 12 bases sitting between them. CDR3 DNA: TGTGCCAGCAGAACAGGGTTTGGAAAACTGTTTTTT. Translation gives CASRTGFGKLFF.

CDR3 coding DNA: TGTGCCAGCAGCCTAGCGGGCTCCTACAATGAGCAGTTCTTC. It is translated as CASSLAGSYNEQFF. The J gene is TRBJ2-1, the V gene TRBV6-1; 8 bases are shared with TRBD2. In germline, CDR1 is MNHNS, CDR2 SASEGT. The CDR3 covers 14 residues. Germline trimming cut 6 bases from V and 0 bases from J; bases unmatched to any gene: 1.

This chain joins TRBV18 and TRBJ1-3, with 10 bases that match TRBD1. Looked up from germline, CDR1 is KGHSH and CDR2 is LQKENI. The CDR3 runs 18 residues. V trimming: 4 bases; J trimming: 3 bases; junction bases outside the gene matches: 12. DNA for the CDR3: TGTGCCAGCTCACACCGGGACAGGGGCGCCGGAGGTGGAAACACCATATATTTT. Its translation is CASSHRDRGAGGGNTIYF.